A single sample is the source of the 27 T cell receptor beta chains below, sequenced in a study of T cells after yellow fever vaccination. TCRdb redid the calling of the 5' RACE reads with MiXCR, one entry per CDR3 protein. The data hold about 340,000 distinct CDR3 sequences, with 7.5% to 9% observed a single time. The source material was PBMCs, sampled on the day of the first yellow fever vaccination. The origin of the receptors is a man in his late teens or twenties who received the YFV17D yellow fever vaccine.

To note about this clonotype: This sequence may be a read error, since a much larger clone differs from it by one base. The chain has TRBV14 and TRBJ2-5; 7 bases agree with TRBD1. This CDR3 comprises 14 residues. CDR1 is SGHDN and CDR2 is FVKESK in the germline V gene. V lost 0 bases and J lost 7; bases outside the gene matches: 5. The CDR3 coding sequence is TGTGCCAGCAGCCAAGAACAGGGGAAGGCGACCCAGTACTTC. It is translated as CASSQEQGKATQYF. Combining the CDR3 with reference TRBV14 and TRBJ2-5 gives the whole variable domain EAGVTQFPSHSVIEKGQTVTLRCDPISGHDNLYWYRRVMGKEIKFLLHFVKESKQDESGMPNNRFLAERTGGTYSTLKVQPAELEDSGVYFCASSQEQGKATQYFGPGTRLLVL.

This clonotype was counted only a few times. The V call is TRBV4-1, the J call TRBJ1-1; perhaps TRBD1 as D (5 bases). Germline assignment: CDR1 MGHRA and CDR2 YSYEKL. V was cut by 0 bases and J by 5 bases, with 13 bases left in between. The CDR3 covers 15 residues. The CDR3 sequence: CASSQEFIRGTEAFF. DNA of the CDR3: TGCGCCAGCAGCCAAGAGTTTATACGGGGGACTGAAGCTTTCTTT.

The rearrangement uses TRBV7-9 and TRBJ2-3; D ambiguous. CDR1 is SEHNR and CDR2 is FQNEAQ in the germline V gene (reference sequence). The ends were cut back, 5 bases at V and 2 bases at J, with 14 bases in the middle. The CDR3 totals 15 residues. In DNA, the CDR3 is TGTGCCAGCAGCCTGACTTTCCCTAACACAGATACGCAGTATTTT. Protein product: CASSLTFPNTDTQYF.

This clonotype was counted a few times. The rearrangement uses TRBV4-2 and TRBJ2-7, with D tentatively TRBD1 (6 bases). The CDR3 covers 15 residues. Germline-derived CDR1 and CDR2 are LGHNA and YNFKEQ. Trimming took 3 bases from V and 3 from J, leaving 15 bases between them. The CDR3 loop is CASSQQWDTVYEQYV. The CDR3 DNA is TGTGCCAGCAGCCAGCAGTGGGACACTGTCTACGAGCAGTACGTC.

This rearrangement joins TRBV10-3 to TRBJ2-5; 8 bases are a match to TRBD2. There are 15 residues in the CDR3. From germline, CDR1 is ENHRY and CDR2 SYGVKD. With 3 bases clipped from V and 2 bases from J, the junction kept 5 bases outside the gene matches. The CDR3 protein is CAISDPGLAQETQYF. The CDR3 DNA follows: TGTGCCATCAGTGACCCCGGACTAGCACAAGAGACCCAGTACTTC.

The rearrangement links TRBV5-1 to TRBJ2-3, with D perhaps matching TRBD1 (5 bases). Trimming took off 7 bases at V and 1 base at J, with 16 bases between the two ends. The germline V gene encodes CDR1 SGHRS and CDR2 YFSETQ. This CDR3 spans 15 amino acids. The chain's CDR3 is CASRLRGAGTDTQYF. Here the CDR3 DNA reads TGCGCCAGCCGCCTAAGGGGCGCCGGCACAGATACGCAGTATTTT.

This clonotype was counted ten times or more. The chain carries TRBV7-3 and TRBJ1-5, with no clear D. V shed 2 bases and J shed 2 bases, with 7 bases lying between them. Germline V gene data show CDR1 as SGHTA and CDR2 as FQGTGA. CDR3 length: 14 residues. CDR3 loop: CASSLFGGNQPQHF. DNA for the CDR3: TGTGCCAGCAGCTTATTTGGGGGCAATCAGCCCCAGCATTTT.

This clonotype occurred many times. The chain links TRBV19 to TRBJ2-1; 10 nucleotides line up with TRBD1. Germline V lookup: CDR1 LNHDA, CDR2 SQIVND (reference sequence). Germline trimming cut 5 bases from V and 7 bases from J; bases unmatched to any gene: 14. This CDR3 is built from 17 residues. CDR3 bases: TGTGCCAGTAGTTCCCCCCCCGGGACAGGGGTGTTTAATGAGCAGTTCTTC. This codes for CASSSPPGTGVFNEQFF.

This clonotype was recorded many times. The chain combines TRBV7-8 with TRBJ2-7; possibly TRBD1 for D (6 bases). The CDR3 is made up of 14 amino acids. In germline, CDR1 is SGHVS, CDR2 FQNEAQ. V gave up 5 bases and J gave up 1 base, with 12 bases separating them. DNA for the CDR3: TGTGCCAGCAGCCGACAGGAAGGGTCCTACGAGCAGTACTTC. Its translation: CASSRQEGSYEQYF.

In its sample, this clonotype was seen many times. This chain connects TRBV12-3 or TRBV12-4 to TRBJ2-5; D might be TRBD1 (5 bases). V lost 6 bases to trimming and J lost 5 bases, with 16 bases between them. This CDR3 is built from 14 residues. CDR3 sequence: CASSLSGWGETQYF. CDR3 coding DNA: TGTGCCAGCAGCCTGTCGGGTTGGGGCGAGACCCAGTACTTC.

This clonotype was picked up many times. The chain employs TRBV20-1 and TRBJ1-5; D unclear. CDR1 is DFQATT and CDR2 is SNEGSKA in the germline V gene (reference sequence). This CDR3 spans 14 amino acids. V gave up 0 bases and J gave up 4 bases, with 10 bases separating them. The CDR3 protein is CSARDLPGNQPQHF. For the CDR3, the DNA is TGCAGTGCTAGAGATTTGCCGGGTAATCAGCCCCAGCATTTT.

This clonotype was counted at least ten times. The V call is TRBV7-6, the J call TRBJ1-3, with D hard to call. The CDR3 consists of 15 residues. Germline CDR1 is SGHVS and CDR2 is FNYEAQ. Trimming left V 5 bases short and J 2 bases short, with 13 bases between. Written as DNA, the CDR3 is TGTGCCAGCAGCCCCGGCAGCACCCCTGGAAACACCATATATTTT. This sequence encodes CASSPGSTPGNTIYF. Full variable domain (missing parts from reference TRBV7-6 and TRBJ1-3): GAGVSQSPRYKVTKRGQDVALRCDPISGHVSLYWYRQALGQGPEFLTYFNYEAQQDKSGLPNDRFSAERPEGSISTLTIQRTEQRDSAMYRCASSPGSTPGNTIYFGEGSWLTVV.

This clonotype showed up many times. The chain uses TRBV6-4 and TRBJ2-2; D is possibly TRBD1 (5 bases). Germline lookup yields CDR1 MRHNA and CDR2 SNTAGT. The CDR3 covers 15 residues. V lost 0 bases, J lost 1 base, and 6 bases lay in between. The CDR3 coding sequence is TGTGCCAGCAGTGACTCAGGGGAGAACACCGGGGAGCTGTTTTTT. Translated: CASSDSGENTGELFF.

This clonotype was detected a few times. The V gene is TRBV12-3 or TRBV12-4, the J gene TRBJ2-3; 9 nucleotides agree with TRBD2. The length of the CDR3 is 14 residues. V lost 9 bases to trimming and J lost 4 bases; unmatched junction nucleotides: 8. DNA for the CDR3: TGTGCCAGTAACCCCGGACTAGCGTCAGATACGCAGTATTTT. It encodes CASNPGLASDTQYF.

This clonotype has only a few counts. The chain carries TRBV5-6 and TRBJ2-6; D is unclear. CDR3 length equals 15 residues. In germline, CDR1 is SGHDT, CDR2 YYEEEE. The V gene lost 4 bases and the J gene lost 0 bases, with 8 bases spanning the gap. CDR3 sequence (DNA): TGTGCCAGCAGCGTAAGGAGCTCTGGGGCCAACGTCCTGACTTTC. The encoded protein is CASSVRSSGANVLTF.

In its sample, this clonotype was seen a few times. The V and J genes are TRBV6-1 and TRBJ1-3; D might be TRBD1 (6 bases). The CDR3 runs to 14 residues. Between the trimmed V and J ends, which lost 6 bases and 7 bases, there was a span of 16 bases. Per the germline V gene, CDR1 is MNHNS and CDR2 is SASEGT. CDR3 DNA sequence: TGTGCCAGCAGGCCGGGGACACCGAGGAACACCATATATTTT. Its protein product is CASRPGTPRNTIYF.

This clonotype was seen only a few times. The chain is built from TRBV20-1 and TRBJ2-3; 9 bases align to TRBD2. The CDR3 extends over 16 amino acids. V dropped 2 bases and J dropped 2; count of bases not matched to a gene: 8. Germline-derived CDR1 and CDR2 are DFQATT and SNEGSKA (reference sequence). CDR3 sequence: CSARPLAGVTTDTQYF. CDR3 nucleotide sequence: TGCAGTGCTAGACCCTTAGCGGGGGTAACCACAGATACGCAGTATTTT.

This clonotype was observed a few times. The rearrangement joins TRBV4-1 to TRBJ1-5, with D possibly being TRBD1 (5 bases). V was pared by 1 base and J by 7 bases, with 17 bases between. This CDR3 is 16 amino acids long. Germline lookup yields CDR1 MGHRA and CDR2 YSYEKL. CDR3 protein: CASSQVAGLRVQPQHF. Written as DNA, the CDR3 is TGCGCCAGCAGCCAAGTGGCGGGGCTCCGCGTGCAGCCCCAGCATTTT.

There are many counts of this clonotype. The genes are TRBV7-2 and TRBJ2-7, with D unresolved. Trimming removed 2 bases at V and 0 bases at J, with 5 bases between. The CDR3 has 13 amino acids. Per germline, CDR1 SGHTA and CDR2 FQGNSA. CDR3 amino acids: CASSLWDSYEQYV. In DNA form, the CDR3 reads TGTGCCAGCAGCTTATGGGACTCCTACGAGCAGTACGTC.

The chain has TRBV7-9 and TRBJ1-5, with D tentatively TRBD1 (6 bases). Between the trimmed V and J ends, which lost 3 bases and 4 bases, there was a span of 19 bases. The CDR3 is 17 amino acids. Germline CDR1 SEHNR, CDR2 FQNEAQ (reference sequence). In DNA, the CDR3 is TGTGCCAGCAGCTTGAGTCAGGGGTTAGGCTCTAATCAGCCCCAGCATTTT. The encoded protein is CASSLSQGLGSNQPQHF. The whole variable domain, filled in from reference TRBV7-9 and TRBJ1-5, reads DTGVSQNPRHKITKRGQNVTFRCDPISEHNRLYWYRQTLGQGPEFLTYFQNEAQLEKSRLLSDRFSAERPKGSFSTLEIQRTEQGDSAMYLCASSLSQGLGSNQPQHFGDGTRLSIL.

This clonotype was observed a handful of times. The V gene is TRBV6-2 or TRBV6-3, the J gene TRBJ2-1, with D possibly TRBD1 on 6 matching bases. The CDR3 is made up of 15 amino acids. V lost 6 bases and J lost 0, with 12 bases in between. CDR1 and CDR2 from the germline V gene are MNHEY and SVGEGT. This CDR3 reads CASSLDSYSYNEQFF. The CDR3 DNA reads TGTGCCAGCAGCCTGGACAGCTACTCCTACAATGAGCAGTTCTTC.

The rearrangement uses TRBV15 and TRBJ2-2, with 9 bases fitting TRBD1. In germline, CDR1 is LNHNV, CDR2 YYDKDF (reference sequence). The CDR3 contains 16 residues. The V gene end was trimmed by 7 bases and the J gene end by 4 bases; junction bases not matched to a gene: 10. This CDR3 reads CATIRPETGGTGELFF. The CDR3 DNA reads as TGTGCCACCATCCGACCCGAGACAGGGGGCACCGGGGAGCTGTTTTTT.

This clonotype was recorded at least ten times. The chain recombines TRBV5-6 with TRBJ2-5; 8 bases map to TRBD2. The CDR3 is 13 amino acids. Trimming took 5 bases from V and 5 from J; bases not matched to a gene: 5. The germline V gene encodes CDR1 SGHDT and CDR2 YYEEEE. This chain's CDR3 is CASRTGGRETQYF. The CDR3 DNA follows: TGTGCCAGCAGGACGGGGGGGCGGGAGACCCAGTACTTC.

This clonotype was found a few times. The chain uses TRBV9 and TRBJ1-4; possibly TRBD1 for D (6 bases). Germline values: CDR1 SGDLS, CDR2 YYNGEE. Deletions cut 0 bases from V and 7 bases from J, with 10 bases between. CDR3 length: 14 residues. The CDR3 nucleotides are TGTGCCAGCAGCGTAGGTGCAGGGGTTGAAAAACTGTTTTTT. The encoded protein is CASSVGAGVEKLFF.

This rearrangement joins TRBV5-4 to TRBJ2-2; D assignment may be TRBD1 or TRBD2 (5 bases each). This CDR3 has 17 amino acids. Germline V gives CDR1 SGHNT, CDR2 YYREEE (reference sequence). Trimming left V 0 bases short and J 6 bases short, with 18 bases between. The CDR3 loop reads CASSLAKLGTQPGELFF. In nucleotides, the CDR3 is TGTGCCAGCAGCTTGGCTAAGCTCGGGACCCAGCCCGGGGAGCTGTTTTTT.

The gene calls are TRBV20-1 and TRBJ1-1, with 7 bases fitting TRBD1. Germline CDR1 reads DFQATT; CDR2 reads SNEGSKA (reference sequence). The CDR3 totals 15 residues. The J segment lost 1 base and the V segment lost 0 bases, leaving 5 bases of the junction unmatched. The CDR3 is CSARDPDRRNTEAFF. CDR3 nucleotide sequence: TGCAGTGCTAGAGATCCGGACAGGAGGAACACTGAAGCTTTCTTT.

This clonotype has at least ten counts. V and J are TRBV15 and TRBJ2-3, with D possibly called TRBD1 or TRBD2 (5 bases each). Trimming stripped 3 bases from V and 2 bases from J, with 12 bases between. CDR1 is LNHNV and CDR2 is YYDKDF in the germline V gene (reference sequence). CDR3 length: 15 amino acids. The CDR3 DNA follows: TGTGCCACCAGCAGGATTGAGGGGCACACAGATACGCAGTATTTT. Translated, it gives CATSRIEGHTDTQYF. Together with reference TRBV15 and TRBJ2-3, the CDR3 gives the full variable domain: DAMVIQNPRYQVTQFGKPVTLSCSQTLNHNVMYWYQQKSSQAPKLLFHYYDKDFNNEADTPDNFQSRRPNTSFCFLDIRSPGLGDTAMYLCATSRIEGHTDTQYFGPGTRLTVL.